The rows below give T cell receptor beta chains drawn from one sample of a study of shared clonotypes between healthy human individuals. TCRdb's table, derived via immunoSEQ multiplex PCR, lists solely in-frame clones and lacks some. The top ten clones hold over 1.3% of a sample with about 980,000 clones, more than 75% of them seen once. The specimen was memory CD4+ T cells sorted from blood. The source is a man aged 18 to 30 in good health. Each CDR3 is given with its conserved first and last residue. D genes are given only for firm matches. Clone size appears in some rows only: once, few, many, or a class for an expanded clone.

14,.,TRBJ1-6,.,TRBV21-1,CASSRQSYNSPLHF,TGTGCCAGCAGCAGACAGTCCTATAATTCACCCCTCCACTTT
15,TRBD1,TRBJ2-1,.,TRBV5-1,CASSPGTGVINEQFF,TGCGCCAGCAGCCCCGGAACAGGGGTTATCAATGAGCAGTTCTTC
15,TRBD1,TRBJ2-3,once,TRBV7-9,CASSSRRQGTDTQYF,TGTGCCAGCAGCTCAAGACGACAGGGAACAGATACGCAGTATTTT
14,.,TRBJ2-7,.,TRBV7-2,CASSLDVRFYEQYF,TGTGCCAGCAGCTTAGACGTCCGGTTTTACGAGCAGTACTTC
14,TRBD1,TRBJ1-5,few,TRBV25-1,CASSTTGASWPQHF,TGTGCCAGCAGTACCACAGGGGCCTCCTGGCCCCAGCATTTT
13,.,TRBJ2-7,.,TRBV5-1,CASSLGPAGEQYF,TGCGCCAGCAGCTTGGGACCCGCGGGTGAGCAGTACTTC
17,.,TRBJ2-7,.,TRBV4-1,CASSQPTGKGISYEQYF,TGCGCCAGCAGCCAACCCACAGGGAAGGGGATCTCCTACGAGCAGTACTTC
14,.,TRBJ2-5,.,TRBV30,CAWSVLGGRETQYF,TGTGCCTGGAGTGTACTGGGGGGAAGGGAGACCCAGTACTTC
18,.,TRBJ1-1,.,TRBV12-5,CASGLAWAGAQRGTEAFF,TGTGCTAGTGGCCTGGCGTGGGCAGGGGCCCAAAGGGGGACTGAAGCTTTCTTT
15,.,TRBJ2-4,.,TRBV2,CASRGTELAKNIQYF,TGTGCCAGCAGGGGGACGGAACTAGCCAAAAACATTCAGTACTTC
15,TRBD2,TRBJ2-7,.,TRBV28,CASSRPGLAAYEQYF,TGTGCCAGCAGCAGACCGGGACTAGCGGCCTACGAGCAGTACTTC
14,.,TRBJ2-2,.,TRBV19,CASRGQGWTGELFF,TGTGCCAGTAGGGGTCAGGGATGGACCGGGGAGCTGTTTTTT